This T cell receptor beta chain was recorded in a study of blood T cells in healthy people across ages. Study-level findings and limits: Investigators treated diversity estimates from one million T cells as underestimates.

The use of a sample-barcoded 5' primer and a J-beta primer mix characterized a second PCR of roughly 6 to 11 cycles. In TCRdb, the 5' RACE reads were re-called with MiXCR into one record per CDR3 protein. The sample contains 900,000 to 950,000 distinct CDR3 sequences, 25% to 30% of which appear only once. CDR1 and CDR2 from the germline V gene are SGHRS and YFSETQ. After removal of 4 bases from V and 5 bases from J, the junction contained 6 bases not matched to a gene. This CDR3 is built from 14 residues. With regard to this clonotype: Its antigen is not known.

This sample was shared with a second study, whose subject was T cells of mothers and their children. In that study: Relative to unrelated pairs, biologically related mother-child dyads exhibited marginally greater, non-significant overlap.

J is TRBJ1-5 and V is TRBV5-1, with 7 bases that match TRBD1. What was sequenced was blood. This TCR derives from a woman aged 40 to 49 in good health. The CDR3: CASSPGTEDQPQHF. CDR3 DNA: TGCGCCAGCAGCCCCGGGACAGAGGATCAGCCCCAGCATTTT.